This T cell receptor delta chain comes out of a study of γδ T cells in repeated Plasmodium falciparum infection. About the study: Age- and gender-matched Australian children served as comparison for malaria-exposed Malian children. Malian repertoires were sampled cross-sectionally without transmission and longitudinally through febrile malaria. Samples were taken at baseline, before some infections, and 21 days after each. Study-level results: Vgamma9/Vdelta2+ repertoires stayed stably polyclonal over time and infection.

TCRdb re-called the multiplex PCR reads with CATT. The sample has roughly 90,000 delta-chain clones, over 0.9% seen once. Note on this clone: The antigen remains undetermined. This probably arose from a read error, given a far larger clone one base away. Additional DNA sequences in this sample encode the identical CDR3.

The germline V gene has CDR1 GEAIGNYY and CDR2 EKD. CDR3 length equals 16 residues. V lost 9 bases and J lost 0; bases outside the gene matches: 13. Vgamma9/Vdelta2+ and Vdelta2-negative gammadelta T cells were flow-sorted from PBMC for bulk sequencing. The clonotype was recovered from a pool of human donors (malaria-infected and uninfected, not separated). V and J are TRDV2 and TRDJ1, with 9 bases matching TRDD3. TCRdb gives no J gene; it was assigned here by matching the DNA to germline. Sequencing was carried out using gamma-delta T cells from blood. DNA of the CDR3: TGTGCCCTACGGCGGGGATACGATCTGTACACCGATAAACTCATCTTT. It codes for CALRRGYDLYTDKLIF.